Listed below are T cell receptor beta chains from one sample, sequenced in a study of shared clonotypes between healthy human individuals. The method was immunoSEQ multiplex PCR; TCRdb's version includes in-frame clones alone and lacks a portion of them. The table records 1.5 million to 2.5 million clones, just under 95% of them present only once. The sample consisted of naive CD8+ T cells sorted from blood. The receptors here all came from a man aged 18-30 years in good health. Both conserved end residues are part of each CDR3. Each record gives: J gene, clone size, V gene, D gene, CDR3 protein, CDR3 DNA. D genes are given only for firm matches. The size of a clone is reported for some rows only, either as once, few or many, or as a class for expanded clones.

>TRBJ2-5|.|TRBV6-5|.
CASSSLETQYF
TGTGCCAGCAGTTCCCTCGAGACCCAGTACTTC
>TRBJ2-7|.|TRBV11-2|TRBD1
CASSHPPGQGWAEQYF
TGTGCCAGCAGCCACCCTCCGGGACAGGGATGGGCCGAGCAGTACTTC
>TRBJ1-1|.|TRBV6-6|.
CASSYSMLDEAFF
TGTGCCAGCAGTTACTCGATGCTAGACGAAGCTTTCTTT
>TRBJ2-7|.|TRBV5-1|TRBD2
CASSLGLAGPEQYF
TGCGCCAGCAGCTTGGGACTAGCGGGGCCGGAGCAGTACTTC
>TRBJ2-1|.|TRBV29-1|.
CSVGLNRNEQFF
TGCAGCGTTGGCCTAAACCGGAATGAGCAGTTCTTC
>TRBJ2-5|.|TRBV29-1|.
CSVESGLQETQYF
TGCAGCGTTGAGAGCGGCCTGCAAGAGACCCAGTACTTC
>TRBJ2-6|.|TRBV27|.
CASSLVGGSGANVLTF
TGTGCCAGCAGTTTAGTAGGGGGCTCTGGGGCCAACGTCCTGACTTTC
>TRBJ2-1|.|TRBV6-4|.
CASSRTGTYSYNEQFF
TGTGCCAGCAGTAGAACCGGGACCTACTCCTACAATGAGCAGTTCTTC
>TRBJ2-6|.|TRBV9|.
CASSTGSGANVLTF
TGTGCCAGCAGCACAGGCTCTGGGGCCAACGTCCTGACTTTC
>TRBJ2-5|.|TRBV19|TRBD1
CASRNRGFSLQETQYF
TGTGCCAGTCGGAACAGGGGCTTCTCCCTACAAGAGACCCAGTACTTC
>TRBJ1-6|.|TRBV10-1|.
CASSRDRLESPLHF
TGCGCCAGCAGCCGAGACAGGCTTGAATCACCCCTCCACTTT
>TRBJ1-4|.|TRBV7-9|.
CASSQEGYEKLFF
TGTGCCAGCAGCCAGGAGGGATATGAAAAACTGTTTTTT
>TRBJ1-2|once|TRBV27|.
CASSLFSGGHRGYTF
TGTGCCAGCAGTTTATTCTCCGGGGGCCATCGAGGCTACACCTTC
>TRBJ2-7|.|TRBV9|.
CASSVGGGGEQYF
TGTGCCAGCAGCGTAGGCGGGGGCGGCGAGCAGTACTTC
>TRBJ2-3|.|TRBV19|.
CASSSLQGGSTDTQYF
TGTGCCAGTAGTTCGCTGCAGGGCGGGTCCACAGATACGCAGTATTTT
>TRBJ2-7|.|TRBV27|TRBD2
CASSPELAGHYEQYF
TGTGCCAGCAGCCCTGAACTAGCGGGGCATTACGAGCAGTACTTC
>TRBJ1-2|.|TRBV2|TRBD1
CASSGADRNYGYTF
TGTGCCAGCAGTGGGGCGGACAGGAACTATGGCTACACCTTC
>TRBJ2-5|.|TRBV10-2|TRBD2
CASSDTGLPVGETQYF
TGCGCCAGCAGTGATACGGGACTACCCGTAGGAGAGACCCAGTACTTC
>TRBJ1-1|.|TRBV9|.
CASSVAREVEHTEAFF
TGTGCCAGCAGCGTAGCTAGAGAGGTCGAGCACACTGAAGCTTTCTTT
>TRBJ2-7|.|TRBV27|TRBD2
CASSLASGGTYEQYF
TGTGCCAGCAGTTTAGCTAGCGGGGGAACATACGAGCAGTACTTC
>TRBJ2-2|.|TRBV25-1|TRBD2
CASSDASSGRTGELFF
TGTGCCAGCAGTGATGCCTCTAGCGGGAGAACCGGGGAGCTGTTTTTT
>TRBJ1-1|.|TRBV19|.
CASSIWTANTEAFF
TGTGCCAGTAGTATCTGGACAGCGAACACTGAAGCTTTCTTT
>TRBJ2-5|.|TRBV4-1|TRBD2
CASSQPSGGDETQYF
TGCGCCAGCAGCCAACCTAGCGGGGGGGATGAGACCCAGTACTTC
>TRBJ2-1|.|TRBV5-6|TRBD2
CASSFPGGNEQFF
TGTGCCAGCAGCTTCCCGGGGGGAAATGAGCAGTTCTTC
>TRBJ2-7|.|TRBV6-5|.
CASSPGGIIDEQYF
TGTGCCAGCAGCCCCGGAGGGATTATCGACGAGCAGTACTTC
>TRBJ1-2|.|TRBV7-9|TRBD1
CASSFGDSNYGYTF
TGTGCCAGCAGCTTTGGGGACAGCAACTATGGCTACACCTTC